A selection of T cell receptor beta chains follows, all from one sample in a study of response to subunit inactivated influenza vaccine. TCRdb analysed the RT-PCR reads with MiXCR anew, one entry per CDR3 protein. The sample comprises around 470,000 distinct CDR3 sequences, around 7.9% of which are singletons, and around 13% rests with the top ten. The sample here was PBMCs from blood, taken less than 25 months after vaccination. The source of these receptors is a man between 45 and 75 years old who received an inactivated influenza vaccine. The CDR3 runs from the conserved cysteine through the conserved F or W. A D gene is named only where the DNA matches it firmly. For some rows the clone size is stated as once, few or many, or as a class when expanded; others skip it.

CDR3nt,CDR3aa,v_gene,d_gene,j_gene,len,abundance
TGCGCCAGCAGCCGAGCGACAGGGGGCCACGAAAAACTGTTTTTT,CASSRATGGHEKLFF,TRBV4-1,TRBD1,TRBJ1-4,15,NA
TGTGCCAGCAGCCCGACCCACACAGATACGCAGTATTTT,CASSPTHTDTQYF,TRBV3-1,NA,TRBJ2-3,13,few
TGTGCCAGCAGACGGGACTCCACAACCTACGAGCAGTACTTC,CASRRDSTTYEQYF,TRBV6-2/TRBV6-3,NA,TRBJ2-7,14,NA
TGTGCCAGCAGCATAGGGGACAGGGGGTACAATGAGCAGTTCTTC,CASSIGDRGYNEQFF,TRBV7-2,TRBD1,TRBJ2-1,15,many
TGTGCCATCAACGTAGCGGGAGGGCCAAATGAGCAGTTCTTC,CAINVAGGPNEQFF,TRBV10-3,TRBD2,TRBJ2-1,14,few
TGTGCCAGCAGCGCAACAGGGGGCGCGGGCAATGAGCAGTTCTTC,CASSATGGAGNEQFF,TRBV6-1,TRBD1,TRBJ2-1,15,few
TGCAGTGCTGGAGGGACAAACAATCAGCCCCAGCATTTT,CSAGGTNNQPQHF,TRBV20-1,NA,TRBJ1-5,13,few
TGCGCCAGCAGCCGTCCCGGGACAGGGGCCGGCGCTGAAGCTTTCTTT,CASSRPGTGAGAEAFF,TRBV5-1,TRBD1,TRBJ1-1,16,few
TGCAGTGCTAGAATTGGCAGGGGATGGGAGACCCAGTACTTC,CSARIGRGWETQYF,TRBV20-1,NA,TRBJ2-5,14,NA
TGCAGTGCTAGCGGTACTAGCGGGGGGGCCCAGTACTTC,CSASGTSGGAQYF,TRBV20-1,TRBD2,TRBJ2-5,13,NA
TGCGCCAGCAGCGAAGGGGATCTCAACACTGAAGCTTTCTTT,CASSEGDLNTEAFF,TRBV4-3,NA,TRBJ1-1,14,NA
TGCGCCAGCAGCGCCAGACAGGGGGCCGGCACTGAAGCTTTCTTT,CASSARQGAGTEAFF,TRBV5-1,TRBD1,TRBJ1-1,15,few
TGTGCCAGCAGCCTCCAACGGGTGGTATCTAACTATGGCTACACCTTC,CASSLQRVVSNYGYTF,TRBV7-2,NA,TRBJ1-2,16,many
TGTGCCAGCAGTGCCACAGGGCCCGGCAATCAGCCCCAGCATTTT,CASSATGPGNQPQHF,TRBV6-1,NA,TRBJ1-5,15,many
TGTGCCAGCAGAAAACAGGGGAGGAATGAAAAACTGTTTTTT,CASRKQGRNEKLFF,TRBV6-1,TRBD1,TRBJ1-4,14,few
TGTGCCACCAGTGCGGTCAATAACGAAAAACTGTTTTTT,CATSAVNNEKLFF,TRBV24-1,NA,TRBJ1-4,13,NA
TGCAGCGTCGCGACAGGGAGGAACACTGAAGCTTTCTTT,CSVATGRNTEAFF,TRBV29-1,TRBD1,TRBJ1-1,13,many
TGCAGTGCAGACCCGGGGGGGGCAAACTATGGCTACACCTTC,CSADPGGANYGYTF,TRBV20-1,NA,TRBJ1-2,14,NA
TGTGCCTGGACCGACAGGTGGGGTTACAATGAGCAGTTCTTC,CAWTDRWGYNEQFF,TRBV30,NA,TRBJ2-1,14,few
TGTGCCAGCAGTTTGGGGGGACAGGGGCTCGGCTACACCTTC,CASSLGGQGLGYTF,TRBV12-3/TRBV12-4,TRBD1,TRBJ1-2,14,many
TGTGCCAGCAGTGCGGAAGGGGGCAAAGATACGCAGTATTTT,CASSAEGGKDTQYF,TRBV2,TRBD1,TRBJ2-3,14,many
TGCGCCAGCAGCCAAGGGTGGACAGCCCGCAGTTCCTATAATTCACCCCTCCACTTT,CASSQGWTARSSYNSPLHF,TRBV4-3,NA,TRBJ1-6,19,many
TGCGCCAGCAGCCACGGGACAGGGATCTCTGGGGCCAACGTCCTGACTTTC,CASSHGTGISGANVLTF,TRBV4-3,TRBD1,TRBJ2-6,17,NA
TGCAGTGCTAGAGATACCCGAATCGGACAGGGGGCTAACTATGGCTACACCTTC,CSARDTRIGQGANYGYTF,TRBV20-1,TRBD1,TRBJ1-2,18,many
TGTGCCAGCAGACTAGCGGGGGGAGGTCGGCAAGAGACCCAGTACTTC,CASRLAGGGRQETQYF,TRBV2,TRBD2,TRBJ2-5,16,few
TGTGCCAGTAGTACCCGGGACATAGCGACTGCTTCTCAGTACTTC,CASSTRDIATASQYF,TRBV19,NA,TRBJ2-5,15,NA
TGCGCCAGCAGCTTGACCCAGACTAGCGGAAAAGAGACCCAGTACTTC,CASSLTQTSGKETQYF,TRBV5-1,TRBD2,TRBJ2-5,16,NA
TGCGCCAGCAGCCCTTACCCAGGGGGCTCCGAAGCTTTCTTT,CASSPYPGGSEAFF,TRBV5-1,TRBD1,TRBJ1-1,14,NA